What follows are 10 T cell receptor beta chains derived from one specimen sequenced in a study of Graves' ophthalmopathy and Graves' hyperthyroidism. TCR beta CDR3 regions were amplified from RNA transcripts. First-round RT-PCR relied on HTBI primers, and a second-round multiplex PCR came next. TCRdb fed the multiplex PCR reads into MiXCR, producing one record per CDR3 protein. Of some 750,000 distinct CDR3 sequences detected, 40% appear once; the ten largest clones hold about 40%. The sequenced sample consisted of peripheral blood. The receptors shown here come from an adult man with Graves' ophthalmopathy.

The J gene is TRBJ2-7, the V gene TRBV7-9; 9 nucleotides agree with TRBD1. CDR1 is SEHNR, CDR2 FQNEAQ, per germline (reference sequence). This CDR3 is 14 amino acids long. V shed 3 bases and J 6 bases; nucleotides not matched to a gene: 6. The DNA for the CDR3 is TGTGCCAGCAGCTTTCCGGGACAGGGCTCCGAGCAGTACTTC. The encoded protein is CASSFPGQGSEQYF.

This chain uses TRBV25-1 with TRBJ2-1, with D perhaps matching TRBD1 (6 bases). Germline-derived CDR1 and CDR2 are MGHDK and SYGVNS. The CDR3 extends over 15 amino acids. V lost 6 bases, J lost 8 bases, and 20 bases lay in between. This CDR3 is CASRQRGKPSDEQFF. The CDR3, as DNA: TGTGCCAGCAGACAGAGGGGGAAACCTTCTGATGAGCAGTTCTTC.

There are many counts of this clonotype. The genes are TRBV19 and TRBJ1-4; D perhaps matches TRBD1 (6 bases). The germline V gene has CDR1 LNHDA and CDR2 SQIVND (reference sequence). Trimming cost V 5 bases and J 8 bases, with 12 bases left between them. This CDR3 spans 13 amino acids. The CDR3 bases are TGTGCCAGTAGTTCCAGGGGTCGGGAAAAACTGTTTTTT. Encoded protein: CASSSRGREKLFF.

This clonotype was recorded many times. This chain uses TRBV15 with TRBJ2-7, with TRBD1 identical over 8 bases. Germline V gene data show CDR1 as LNHNV and CDR2 as YYDKDF (reference sequence). The CDR3 length is 15 residues. Unmatched junction bases numbered 9, after V lost 5 bases and J lost 3 bases. CDR3 DNA: TGTGCCACCAGCGCTAGGACAGGGCCTCTCTACGAGCAGTACTTC. Protein: CATSARTGPLYEQYF.

The chain carries TRBV5-1 and TRBJ2-5, with 12 bases matching TRBD2. This CDR3 region has 17 residues. Germline loops: CDR1 SGHRS, CDR2 YFSETQ. The ends lost 3 bases at V and 5 bases at J; junction bases unmatched: 11. The CDR3 sequence is CASSWKTSGSVAETQYF. CDR3 coding DNA: TGCGCCAGCAGCTGGAAGACTAGCGGGAGTGTTGCGGAGACCCAGTACTTC.

CDR3 nucleotides: TGTGCCAGCAGCATAAGCGGGGGGTACTACGAGCAGTACTTC. Protein: CASSISGGYYEQYF. This chain uses TRBV7-2 with TRBJ2-7, with 9 bases that match TRBD2. CDR3 size: 14 residues. Germline CDR1 reads SGHTA; CDR2 reads FQGNSA. Trimming took 5 bases from V and 3 from J; bases not matched to a gene: 5.

The J gene is TRBJ2-7, the V gene TRBV19; 8 positions agree with TRBD1. The CDR3 spans 16 residues. Trimming at V came to 5 bases and at J to 1 base, leaving 10 bases not matched to a gene. Germline V gives CDR1 LNHDA, CDR2 SQIVND (reference sequence). The CDR3 DNA sequence: TGTGCCAGTAGTTTAAAGCAGGGGGCGGCATCCTACGAGCAGTACTTC. Translated, it gives CASSLKQGAASYEQYF.

This clonotype was counted between two and nine times. The chain has TRBV5-4 and TRBJ2-7, with 11 bases identical to TRBD1. Germline CDR1 and CDR2: SGHNT and YYREEE (reference sequence). The V segment lost 3 bases and the J segment 2 bases; nucleotides outside the gene matches: 4. This CDR3 is built from 15 residues. CDR3 in amino acids: CASSSRDRGAYEQYF. In DNA form, the CDR3 reads TGTGCCAGCAGCTCCCGGGACAGGGGGGCCTACGAGCAGTACTTC.

This chain uses TRBV7-2 with TRBJ2-7; 14 bases map to TRBD2. The CDR3 is 15 amino acids. In germline, CDR1 is SGHTA, CDR2 FQGNSA. V lost 8 bases and J lost 7; bases outside the gene matches: 10. DNA for the CDR3: TGTGCCAGCGGCCAGACGGGACTAGCGGGAGTTGAGCAGTACTTC. It translates to CASGQTGLAGVEQYF.

With respect to this clonotype: This clone may be a read error of a much larger clone one base away. CDR3: CATSRGDRGKDGQYF. DNA of the CDR3: TGTGCCACCAGCAGAGGGGACAGGGGAAAAGACGGGCAGTACTTC. The gene calls are TRBV15 and TRBJ2-7; 10 nucleotides align to TRBD1. V dropped 1 base and J dropped 9; count of bases not matched to a gene: 9. The CDR3 has 15 residues. Germline loops: CDR1 LNHNV, CDR2 YYDKDF (reference sequence).